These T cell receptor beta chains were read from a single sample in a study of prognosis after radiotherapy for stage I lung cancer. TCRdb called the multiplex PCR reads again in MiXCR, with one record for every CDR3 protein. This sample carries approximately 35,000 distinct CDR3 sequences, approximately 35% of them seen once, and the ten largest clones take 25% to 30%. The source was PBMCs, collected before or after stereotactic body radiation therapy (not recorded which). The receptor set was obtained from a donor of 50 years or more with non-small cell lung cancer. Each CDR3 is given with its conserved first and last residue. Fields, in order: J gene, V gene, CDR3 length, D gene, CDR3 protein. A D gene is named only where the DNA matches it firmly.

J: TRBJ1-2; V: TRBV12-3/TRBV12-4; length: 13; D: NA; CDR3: CASSLLTSYGYTF
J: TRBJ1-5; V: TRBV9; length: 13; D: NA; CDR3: CASSQRGDLPQHF
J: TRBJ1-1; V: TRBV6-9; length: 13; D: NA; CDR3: CASSYGWDTEAFF
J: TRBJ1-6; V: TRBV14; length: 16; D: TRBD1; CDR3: CASSPRGRGYNSPLHF
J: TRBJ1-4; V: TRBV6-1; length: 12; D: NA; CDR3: CASSLINEKLFF
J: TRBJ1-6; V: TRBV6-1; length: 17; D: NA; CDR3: CASSTAPGQCIYSPLHF
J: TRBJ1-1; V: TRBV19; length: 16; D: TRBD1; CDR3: CASSPRGTAMNTEAFF
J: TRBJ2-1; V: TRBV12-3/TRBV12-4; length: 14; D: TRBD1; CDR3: CASSDRVTYNEQFF
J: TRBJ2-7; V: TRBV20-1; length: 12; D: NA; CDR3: CSARLGVYEQYF
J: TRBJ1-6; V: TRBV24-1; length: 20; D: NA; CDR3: CATSDRVHFIRSSYNSPLHF
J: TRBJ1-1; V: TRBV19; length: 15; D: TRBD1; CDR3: CASSRTGDAGTEAFF
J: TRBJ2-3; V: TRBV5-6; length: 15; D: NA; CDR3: CASSSDLVDTDTQYF
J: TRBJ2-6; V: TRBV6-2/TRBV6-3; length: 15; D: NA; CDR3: CASRIPSSGANVLTF
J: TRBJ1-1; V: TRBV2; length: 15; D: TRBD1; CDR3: CASSVPGQMDTEAFF
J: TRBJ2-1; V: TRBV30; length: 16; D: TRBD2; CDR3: CAWSVLGAGGYNEQFF
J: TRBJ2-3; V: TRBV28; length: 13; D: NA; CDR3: CLLQGPSTDTQYF
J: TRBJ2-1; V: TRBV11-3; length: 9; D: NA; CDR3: CASKRLQFF
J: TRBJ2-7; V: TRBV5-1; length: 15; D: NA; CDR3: CASSLVPGQAYEQYF
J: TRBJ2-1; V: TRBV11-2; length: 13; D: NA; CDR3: CASSRDATNEQFF
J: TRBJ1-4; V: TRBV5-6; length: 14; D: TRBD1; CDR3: CASSLTGGTEKLFF
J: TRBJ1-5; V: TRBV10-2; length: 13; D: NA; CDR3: CASSRYSNQPQHF
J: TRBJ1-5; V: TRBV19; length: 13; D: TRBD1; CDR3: CASTRGPGQPQHF
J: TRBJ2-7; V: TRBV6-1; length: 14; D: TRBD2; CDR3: CASSLAGSSYEQYF
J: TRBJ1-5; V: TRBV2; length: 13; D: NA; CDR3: CASRRDGNQPQHF
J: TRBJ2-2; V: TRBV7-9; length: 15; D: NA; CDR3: CASSLVGLRSGELFF
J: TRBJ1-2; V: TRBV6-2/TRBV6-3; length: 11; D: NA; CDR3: CASRREGDYTF
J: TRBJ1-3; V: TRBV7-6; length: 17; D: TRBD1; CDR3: CASSEKLRGQAGNTIYF
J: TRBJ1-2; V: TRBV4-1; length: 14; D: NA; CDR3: CASSQGEANYGYTF
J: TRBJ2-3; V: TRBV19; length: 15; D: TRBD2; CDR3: CASGTSGGVTDTQYF
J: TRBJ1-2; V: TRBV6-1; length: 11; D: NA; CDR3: CASRANYGYTF
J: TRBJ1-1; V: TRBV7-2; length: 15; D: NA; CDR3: CASSLSRGLNTEAFF
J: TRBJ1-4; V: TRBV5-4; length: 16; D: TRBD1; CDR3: CASSPGQGALGEKLFF
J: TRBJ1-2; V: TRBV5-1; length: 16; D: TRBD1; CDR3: CASSLNRGQFGYGYTF
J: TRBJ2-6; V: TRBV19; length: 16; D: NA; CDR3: CASNGATRTGANVLTF
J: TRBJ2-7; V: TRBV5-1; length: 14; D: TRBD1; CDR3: CASSPQGQAYYQYF
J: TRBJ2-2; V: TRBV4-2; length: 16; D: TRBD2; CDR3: CASSQVAGANTGELFF
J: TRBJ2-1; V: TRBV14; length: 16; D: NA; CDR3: CASSLLGAGSGDEQFF
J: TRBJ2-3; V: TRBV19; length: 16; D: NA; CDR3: CASSRAALPSTDTQYF
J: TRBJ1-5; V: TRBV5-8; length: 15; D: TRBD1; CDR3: CASSKSGGINQPQHF
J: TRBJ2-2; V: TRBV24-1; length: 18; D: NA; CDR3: CATSDLDAALANTGELFF
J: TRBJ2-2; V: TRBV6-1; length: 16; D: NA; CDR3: CASSRPHFSNTGELFF
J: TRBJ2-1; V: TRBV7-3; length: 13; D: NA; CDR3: CASSLTSGDEQFF
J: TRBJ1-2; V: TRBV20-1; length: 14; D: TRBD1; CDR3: CSARTGTGVIGYTF